A single sample is the source of the 20 T cell receptor beta chains below, sequenced in a study of blood T cell repertoires in COVID-19. Sequenced by immunoSEQ multiplex PCR; TCRdb stores in-frame clones only, minus some. The sample has approximately 220,000 clones, around 87% seen once. The material sequenced was peripheral blood. The receptors were gathered from a man in his sixties with acute or convalescent COVID-19.

The chain joins TRBV6-5 to TRBJ2-7; tentative D call: TRBD1 (6 bases). Between the trimmed V and J ends, which lost 5 bases and 3 bases, there was a span of 11 bases. The CDR3 sequence is 13 residues long. Germline V gene data show CDR1 as MNHEY and CDR2 as SVGAGI. DNA for the CDR3: TGTGCCAGCAGTCTACAAGGGGGCTACGAGCAGTACTTC. Encoded protein: CASSLQGGYEQYF.

This clone has only one observation. The chain recombines TRBV6-5 with TRBJ2-7; 7 bases agree with TRBD1. The CDR3 sequence is 14 residues long. Germline V gene data show CDR1 as MNHEY and CDR2 as SVGAGI. After removal of 0 bases from V and 2 bases from J, the junction contained 1 base not matched to a gene. The CDR3 sequence is CASSYSGTAYEQYF. For the CDR3, the DNA is TGTGCCAGCAGTTACTCGGGGACAGCCTACGAGCAGTACTTC.

V and J are TRBV24-1 and TRBJ2-1, with 10 nucleotides matching TRBD2. This CDR3 has 15 amino acids. Per the germline V gene, CDR1 is KGHDR and CDR2 is SFDVKD. Unmatched junction bases numbered 2, after V lost 2 bases and J lost 5 bases. Here the CDR3 DNA reads TGTGCCACCAGTGATTGGCTAGCGGGGGACAATGAGCAGTTCTTC. Amino acid sequence: CATSDWLAGDNEQFF.

The rearrangement links TRBV7-9 to TRBJ2-1; D is perhaps TRBD2 (6 bases). This CDR3 is 14 amino acids long. The germline V and J ends were trimmed by 0 bases and 9 bases, with 12 bases remaining between them. In germline, CDR1 is SEHNR, CDR2 FQNEAQ (reference sequence). CDR3 amino acids: CASSLAQGGSEQFF. CDR3 coding DNA: TGTGCCAGCAGCTTAGCGCAGGGAGGTAGTGAGCAGTTCTTC.

CDR3 loop: CASSQDIWTGANYGYTF. CDR3 in DNA: TGCGCCAGCAGCCAAGACATATGGACAGGGGCCAACTATGGCTACACCTTC. This chain joins TRBV4-1 and TRBJ1-2, with 9 bases lining up with TRBD1. The length of the CDR3 is 17 residues. Germline CDR1 MGHRA, CDR2 YSYEKL. The V segment lost 0 bases and the J segment 2 bases; nucleotides outside the gene matches: 7.

The rearrangement joins TRBV27 to TRBJ2-7; possibly TRBD2 for D (6 bases). This CDR3 region has 14 residues. Trimming left V 5 bases short and J 6 bases short, with 17 bases between. Germline lookup yields CDR1 MNHEY and CDR2 SMNVEV (reference sequence). CDR3 bases: TGTGCCAGCAGTCCGGGGAGGCCCCGGGTCGAGCAGTACTTC. This codes for CASSPGRPRVEQYF.

The V gene is TRBV30, the J gene TRBJ2-2, with a possible D match to TRBD2 (6 bases). Between the trimmed V and J ends, which lost 3 bases and 5 bases, there was a span of 10 bases. Germline lookup yields CDR1 GTSNPN and CDR2 SVGIG (reference sequence). This CDR3 contains 13 residues. Written as DNA, the CDR3 is TGTGCCTGGAGAGTACGGGGGACCGGGGAGCTGTTTTTT. Amino acid sequence: CAWRVRGTGELFF.

The chain has TRBV7-8 and TRBJ1-1; D not resolved. Germline loops: CDR1 SGHVS, CDR2 FQNEAQ. The CDR3 is made up of 14 amino acids. The V end was cut by 1 base, the J end by 0 bases, with 6 bases between. This chain's CDR3 is CASSLGALNTEAFF. In DNA form, the CDR3 reads TGTGCCAGCAGCTTAGGGGCCCTGAACACTGAAGCTTTCTTT.

V is TRBV5-8 and J is TRBJ2-7; 9 bases are a match to TRBD1. This CDR3 contains 17 residues. The ends lost 4 bases at V and 1 base at J; junction bases unmatched: 12. Germline CDR1 and CDR2: SGHTS and YDEGEE. The CDR3 protein is CASSRHRIGTGSYEQYF. The CDR3 region has the DNA TGTGCCAGCAGCCGCCACCGGATAGGGACAGGGTCCTACGAGCAGTACTTC.

The genes are TRBV5-4 and TRBJ2-3; the D gene is possibly TRBD2 (7 bases). The CDR3 is 18 residues long. V was clipped by 6 bases and J by 1 base, with 24 bases between them. The germline CDR1 and CDR2 sequences are SGHNT and YYREEE (reference sequence). CDR3 loop: CASTPRWEGGAGTDTQYF. The CDR3 DNA sequence: TGTGCCAGCACCCCTCGATGGGAAGGGGGGGCAGGCACAGATACGCAGTATTTT.

The rearrangement links TRBV3-1 (or the pseudogene TRBV3-2) to TRBJ1-3; 8 positions match TRBD1. V trimming: 1 base; J trimming: 2 bases; junction bases outside the gene matches: 10. The CDR3 is 18 residues long. Germline lookup yields CDR1 LGHDT and CDR2 YNNKEL (reference sequence). The CDR3 sequence is CASSQVFRQGRTGNTIYF. Here the CDR3 DNA reads TGTGCCAGCAGCCAAGTTTTTAGACAGGGGAGGACTGGAAACACCATATATTTT.

The chain combines TRBV2 with TRBJ2-7; 9 positions agree with TRBD1. Germline CDR1 is SNHLY and CDR2 is FYNNEI. The V and J ends lost 6 bases and 6 bases, in that order; junction bases with no gene match: 12. The CDR3 has 15 residues. CDR3 DNA sequence: TGTGCCAGCAGGCTCCCCGGGACAGGGCTCTCCGAGCAGTACTTC. It codes for CASRLPGTGLSEQYF.

The V gene is TRBV14, the J gene TRBJ2-1; D is unclear. There are 14 residues in the CDR3. Germline CDR1 reads SGHDN; CDR2 reads FVKESK. V was pared by 0 bases and J by 6 bases, with 9 bases between. CDR3 in amino acids: CASSQELRSNEQFF. In DNA, the CDR3 is TGTGCCAGCAGCCAAGAGTTAAGGAGCAATGAGCAGTTCTTC.

V gene TRBV9 combines with J gene TRBJ1-1; D ambiguous. V lost 3 bases, J lost 3 bases, and 18 bases lay in between. The germline V gene encodes CDR1 SGDLS and CDR2 YYNGEE. CDR3 length: 16 residues. Here the CDR3 DNA reads TGTGCCAGCAGCGCCCCTCGCGGAGGGATTGACACTGAAGCTTTCTTT. Protein product: CASSAPRGGIDTEAFF.

This sequence joins TRBV3-1 (or the pseudogene TRBV3-2) and TRBJ2-3; TRBD2 matches at 9 bases. The CDR3 extends over 17 amino acids. J gave up 0 bases and V 0 bases, and 4 bases lay outside the gene matches. Per germline, CDR1 LGHDT and CDR2 YNNKEL (reference sequence). CDR3 residues: CASSQDLAGPSTDTQYF. The CDR3 DNA sequence: TGTGCCAGCAGCCAAGATCTAGCGGGGCCTAGCACAGATACGCAGTATTTT.

The chain links TRBV5-5 to TRBJ2-5; 10 bases are a match to TRBD2. The CDR3 contains 15 residues. Germline CDR1 and CDR2: SGHKS and YYEKEE (reference sequence). Trimming took 5 bases from V and 8 from J; bases not matched to a gene: 12. The CDR3, as DNA: TGTGCCAGCAGAGTCGCTAGCGGGGGCCATTTAACCCAGTACTTC. Translated, it gives CASRVASGGHLTQYF.

This chain joins TRBV7-9 and TRBJ1-2, with D uncertain. The CDR3 totals 12 residues. With 1 base removed from V and 3 bases from J, the gap between germline ends came to 3 bases. CDR1 is SEHNR, CDR2 FQNEAQ, per germline (reference sequence). CDR3 sequence reads: CASSLVDYGYTF. The CDR3 DNA is TGTGCCAGCAGCTTAGTCGACTATGGCTACACCTTC.

The chain employs TRBV4-2 and TRBJ2-2, with 7 bases lining up with TRBD1. J was trimmed by 2 bases and V by 8 bases; bases with no gene match: 11. Germline V CDR1 and CDR2: LGHNA, YNFKEQ. CDR3 size: 16 residues. In DNA, the CDR3 is TGTGCCAGCGGGCCTACAGGGGCCCTAAACACCGGGGAGCTGTTTTTT. Translation gives CASGPTGALNTGELFF.

The J gene is TRBJ2-7, the V gene TRBV5-1, with a tentative D call TRBD1 (5 bases). From germline, CDR1 is SGHRS and CDR2 YFSETQ. The CDR3 runs to 14 residues. Trimming pared 4 bases from V and 0 bases from J, leaving 11 bases between. Written as DNA, the CDR3 is TGCGCCAGCAGCCCCGACAGCTACTCCTACGAGCAGTACTTC. Its protein is CASSPDSYSYEQYF.

The rearrangement links TRBV28 to TRBJ2-7; 11 bases are shared with TRBD2. The CDR3 covers 14 residues. Germline assignment: CDR1 MDHEN and CDR2 SYDVKM. J lost 3 bases, V lost 7 bases, and 5 bases had no gene match. In nucleotides, the CDR3 is TGTGCCAGCATGGAGCTAGCGGGGGGCTACGAGCAGTACTTC. This translates into CASMELAGGYEQYF. Together with reference TRBV28 and TRBJ2-7, the CDR3 gives the full variable domain: DVKVTQSSRYLVKRTGEKVFLECVQDMDHENMFWYRQDPGLGLRLIYFSYDVKMKEKGDIPEGYSVSREKKERFSLILESASTNQTSMYLCASMELAGGYEQYFGPGTRLTVT.